Included here is one T cell receptor beta chain sequence, with context. Its antigen remains unidentified. The sample originates from a study of blood T cells in healthy people across ages. Study-wide findings and caveats: It was not possible, with unsorted PBMCs, to conclusively compare naive and antigen-experienced cells.

Primers used in a second PCR of roughly 7 to 12 cycles were a sample-barcoded 5' primer and a J-beta primer mix. TCRdb ran MiXCR on the 5' RACE reads and lists one entry per CDR3 protein. This sample has around 780,000 distinct CDR3 sequences; more than 55% occur once, and the top ten carry around 24%. The length of the CDR3 is 15 residues. The germline gives CDR1 SQVTM, CDR2 ANQGSEA. The sample, 7.5 to 10 milliliters of peripheral blood, was drawn from each donor. The receptor was derived from a man aged 40-50 years in good health. The J gene is TRBJ2-5, the V gene TRBV29-1; possible D gene TRBD1, 6 bases. The J call may be mistaken, given a closer DNA end match to TRBJ2-7. What was sequenced was blood. CDR3 DNA: TGCAGCGTTGAAGAAGCAGGGGTTAGTAGGTACGAGCAGTACTTC. This codes for CSVEEAGVSRYEQYF.